This T cell receptor (beta chain) originates from a study of blood T cells in healthy people across ages. Notes on the study in general: Shifts in expanded clonotypes may have been confounded by donor CMV status, which was unknown. Compared with aged donors, long-lived donors showed fewer expanded clones, suggesting selection.

Regarding this clonotype: The antigen remains unidentified.

It was with a sample-barcoded 5' primer and a J-beta primer mix that a second PCR of about 7 to 12 cycles was run. Unique molecular identifiers of 12 random nucleotides labeled each cDNA. A single record per CDR3 protein comes from TCRdb applying MiXCR to the 5' RACE reads. This table holds about 1.5 million distinct CDR3 sequences, about 43% found once. Per the germline V gene, CDR1 is SEHNR and CDR2 is FQNEAQ (reference sequence). This CDR3 is built from 16 residues. Trimming shortened V by 5 bases and J by 3 bases, and 20 bases separated the two germline ends. V and J are TRBV7-9 and TRBJ2-7; weak D call: TRBD2 (7 bases). The sample taken for sequencing was blood. The clonotype originates from a woman aged 18-30 years in good health. The CDR3 DNA is TGTGCCAGCAGCGCACCCACCGGGGGGCTTTACTACGAGCAGTACTTC. It codes for CASSAPTGGLYYEQYF. Complete variable domain (other parts from reference TRBV7-9 and TRBJ2-7): DTGVSQNPRHKITKRGQNVTFRCDPISEHNRLYWYRQTLGQGPEFLTYFQNEAQLEKSRLLSDRFSAERPKGSFSTLEIQRTEQGDSAMYLCASSAPTGGLYYEQYFGPGTRLTVT.